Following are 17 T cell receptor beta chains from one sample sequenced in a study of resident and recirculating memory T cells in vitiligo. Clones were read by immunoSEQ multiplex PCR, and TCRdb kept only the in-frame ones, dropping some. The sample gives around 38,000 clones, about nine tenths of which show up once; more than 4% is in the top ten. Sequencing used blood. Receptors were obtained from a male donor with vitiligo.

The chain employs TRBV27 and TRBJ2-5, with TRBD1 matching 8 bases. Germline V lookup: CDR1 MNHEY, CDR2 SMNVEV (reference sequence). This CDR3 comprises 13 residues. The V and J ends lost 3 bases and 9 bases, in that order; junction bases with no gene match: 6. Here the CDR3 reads CASSFSDRVAQYF. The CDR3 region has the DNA TGTGCCAGCAGTTTCTCGGACAGGGTCGCCCAGTACTTC.

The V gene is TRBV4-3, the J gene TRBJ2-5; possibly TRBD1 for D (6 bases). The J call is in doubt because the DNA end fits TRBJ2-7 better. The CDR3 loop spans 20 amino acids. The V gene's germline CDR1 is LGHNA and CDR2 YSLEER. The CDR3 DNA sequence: TGCGCCAGCAGCGCCAGACTCGTGGGGGCCGGACAGCTGCTTGGATACGAGCAGTACTTC. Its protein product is CASSARLVGAGQLLGYEQYF.

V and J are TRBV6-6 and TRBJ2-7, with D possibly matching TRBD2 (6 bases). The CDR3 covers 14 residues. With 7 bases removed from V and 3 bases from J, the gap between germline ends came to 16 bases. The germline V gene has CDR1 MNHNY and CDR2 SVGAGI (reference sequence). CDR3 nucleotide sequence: TGTGCCAGCATCCCCGGGACTTCAAGCTACGAGCAGTACTTC. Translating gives CASIPGTSSYEQYF.

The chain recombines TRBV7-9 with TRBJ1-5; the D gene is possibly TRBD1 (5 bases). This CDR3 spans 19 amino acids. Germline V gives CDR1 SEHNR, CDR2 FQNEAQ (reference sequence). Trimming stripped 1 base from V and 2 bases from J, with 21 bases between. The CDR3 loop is CASSLVVGGRQLGNQPQHF. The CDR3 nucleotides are TGTGCCAGCAGCTTAGTAGTGGGGGGTAGACAGCTCGGCAATCAGCCCCAGCATTTT.

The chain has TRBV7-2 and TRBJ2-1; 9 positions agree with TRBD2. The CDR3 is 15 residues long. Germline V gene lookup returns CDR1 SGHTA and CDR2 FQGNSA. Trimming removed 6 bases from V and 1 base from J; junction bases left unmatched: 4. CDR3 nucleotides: TGTGCCAGCAGGGTTAGCGGGGGATCCTACAATGAGCAGTTCTTC. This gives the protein CASRVSGGSYNEQFF.

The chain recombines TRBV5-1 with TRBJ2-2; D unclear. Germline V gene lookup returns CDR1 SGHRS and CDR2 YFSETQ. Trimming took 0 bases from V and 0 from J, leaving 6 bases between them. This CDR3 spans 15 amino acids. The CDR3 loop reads CASSLDMPNTGELFF. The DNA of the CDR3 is TGCGCCAGCAGCTTGGACATGCCGAACACCGGGGAGCTGTTTTTT.

The CDR3 DNA follows: TGTGCCTGGGCCCCCCTCCTAGCTTCCCCCGAGACCCAGTACTTC. Its protein is CAWAPLLASPETQYF. The chain combines TRBV30 with TRBJ2-5; the D gene is possibly TRBD2 (5 bases). The CDR3 has 15 amino acids. The germline V gene has CDR1 GTSNPN and CDR2 SVGIG (reference sequence). Between the trimmed V and J ends, which lost 5 bases and 5 bases, there was a span of 21 bases.

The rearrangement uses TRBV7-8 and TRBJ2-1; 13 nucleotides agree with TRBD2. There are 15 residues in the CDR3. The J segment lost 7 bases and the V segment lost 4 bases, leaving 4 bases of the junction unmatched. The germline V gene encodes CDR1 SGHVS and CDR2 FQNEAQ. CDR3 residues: CASSSKGLAGNEQFF. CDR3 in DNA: TGTGCCAGCAGCTCTAAGGGACTAGCGGGAAATGAGCAGTTCTTC.

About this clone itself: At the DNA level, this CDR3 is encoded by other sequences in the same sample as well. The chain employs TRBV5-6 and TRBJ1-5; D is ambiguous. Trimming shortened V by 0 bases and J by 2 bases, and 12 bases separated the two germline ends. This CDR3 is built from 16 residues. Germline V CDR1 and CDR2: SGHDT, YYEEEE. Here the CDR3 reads CASSLGAGGGNQPQHF. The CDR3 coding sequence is TGTGCCAGCAGCTTGGGAGCCGGCGGCGGCAATCAGCCCCAGCATTTT.

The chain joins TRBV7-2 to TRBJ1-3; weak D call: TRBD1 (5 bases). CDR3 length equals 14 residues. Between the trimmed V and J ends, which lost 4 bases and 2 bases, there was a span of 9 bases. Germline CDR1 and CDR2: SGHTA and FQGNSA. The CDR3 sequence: CASSSGIAGNTIYF. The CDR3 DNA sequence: TGTGCCAGCAGCTCAGGGATAGCTGGAAACACCATATATTTT.

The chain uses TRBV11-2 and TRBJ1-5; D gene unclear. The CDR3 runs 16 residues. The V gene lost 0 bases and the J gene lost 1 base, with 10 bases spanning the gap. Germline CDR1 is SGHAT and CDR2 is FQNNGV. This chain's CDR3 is CASSLDALRSNQPQHF. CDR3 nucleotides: TGTGCCAGCAGCTTAGATGCCCTGAGGAGCAATCAGCCCCAGCATTTT.

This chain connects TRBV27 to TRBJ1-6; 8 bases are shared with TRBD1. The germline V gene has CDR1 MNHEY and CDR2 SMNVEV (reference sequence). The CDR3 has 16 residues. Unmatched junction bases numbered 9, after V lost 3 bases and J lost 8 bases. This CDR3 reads CASSFAGGYPDSPLHF. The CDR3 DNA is TGTGCCAGCAGTTTCGCAGGGGGCTACCCTGATTCACCCCTCCACTTT.

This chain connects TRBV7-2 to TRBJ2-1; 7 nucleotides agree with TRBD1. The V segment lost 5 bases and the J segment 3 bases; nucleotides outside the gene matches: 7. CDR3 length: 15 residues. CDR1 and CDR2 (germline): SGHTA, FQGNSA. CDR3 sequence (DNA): TGTGCCAGCAGCCCGGGACAGTTGAACTACAATGAGCAGTTCTTC. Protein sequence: CASSPGQLNYNEQFF.

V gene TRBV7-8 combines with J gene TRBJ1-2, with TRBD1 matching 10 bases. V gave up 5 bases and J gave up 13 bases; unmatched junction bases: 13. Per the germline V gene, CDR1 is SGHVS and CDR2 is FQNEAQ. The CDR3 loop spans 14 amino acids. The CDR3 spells CASSPIPTGGASTF. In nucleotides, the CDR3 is TGTGCCAGCAGCCCGATACCGACAGGGGGCGCTAGCACCTTC.

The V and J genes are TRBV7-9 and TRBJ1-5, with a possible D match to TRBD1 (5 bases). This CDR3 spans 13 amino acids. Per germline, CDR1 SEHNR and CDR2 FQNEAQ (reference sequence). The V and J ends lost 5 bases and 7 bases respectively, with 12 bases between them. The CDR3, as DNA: TGTGCCAGCAGCCCGGGGGGTCTCCAGCCCCAGCATTTT. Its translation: CASSPGGLQPQHF.

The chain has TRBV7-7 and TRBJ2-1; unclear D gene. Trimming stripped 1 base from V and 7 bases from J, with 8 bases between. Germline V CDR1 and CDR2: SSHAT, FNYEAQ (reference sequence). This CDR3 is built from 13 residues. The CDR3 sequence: CASSLGYNNEQFF. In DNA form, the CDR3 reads TGTGCCAGCAGCTTAGGTTACAATAATGAGCAGTTCTTC.

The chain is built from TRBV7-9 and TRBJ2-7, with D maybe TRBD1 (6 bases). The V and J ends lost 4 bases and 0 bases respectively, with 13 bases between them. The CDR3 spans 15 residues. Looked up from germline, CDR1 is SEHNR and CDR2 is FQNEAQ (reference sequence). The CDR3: CASSSPWDNSYEQYF. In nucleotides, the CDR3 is TGTGCCAGCAGCTCTCCGTGGGACAACTCCTACGAGCAGTACTTC.